The rows below give T cell receptor beta chains drawn from one sample of a study of CD8 T cells in Susac syndrome. From the immunoSEQ multiplex PCR reads, TCRdb called clonotypes with MiXCR, one entry per CDR3 protein. Of roughly 84,000 distinct CDR3 sequences in the sample, around 96% were seen once. Sequenced input: CD8+ T cells from PBMCs. The receptors come from a human donor with Susac syndrome. CDR3s include the opening cysteine and the closing phenylalanine or tryptophan. The D gene is left open where the match is weak. Some rows have no size entry. The others give once, few or many, or a class for an expanded clone.

J	size	length	V	D	DNA	CDR3
TRBJ2-1	NA	16	TRBV20-1	NA	TGCAGTGCTAGAGCCGCGCGGAGGGCCTATTGGAATGAGCAGTTCTTC	CSARAARRAYWNEQFF
TRBJ2-1	NA	15	TRBV20-1	NA	TGCAGTGCTAGAGAAACTCCTATCTCCTACAATGAGCAGTTCTTC	CSARETPISYNEQFF
TRBJ2-7	NA	12	TRBV20-1	NA	TGCAGTGCGAGAAAAGACCGCTACGAGCAGTACTTC	CSARKDRYEQYF
TRBJ2-5	NA	13	TRBV30	NA	TGTGCCTGGAGTGTCAACAGGCAAGAGACCCAGTACTTC	CAWSVNRQETQYF
TRBJ1-1	NA	14	TRBV6-2/TRBV6-3	NA	TGTGCCAGCAGCACAACAGCCATGAACACTGAAGCTTTCTTT	CASSTTAMNTEAFF
TRBJ1-1	NA	12	TRBV29-1	NA	TGCAGCGTTGGTCCTTTTGCCACTGAAGCTTTCTTT	CSVGPFATEAFF
TRBJ2-7	NA	14	TRBV28	TRBD1	TGTGCCAGCAGCCGCGACAGGGGAAGGGTCGAGCAGTACTTC	CASSRDRGRVEQYF
TRBJ1-3	NA	13	TRBV5-1	TRBD1	TGCGCCCGAAGGACAGGGGACTGCAACACCATATATTTT	CARRTGDCNTIYF
TRBJ2-1	NA	11	TRBV4-3	NA	TGCGCCAGCAGCGCCGGGCATGAGCAGTTCTTC	CASSAGHEQFF
TRBJ2-3	NA	14	TRBV9	NA	TGTGCCAGCAGCGGAGGACAGAGCACAGATACGCAGTATTTT	CASSGGQSTDTQYF
TRBJ2-2	NA	20	TRBV11-2	TRBD1	TGTGCCAGCAGCTTAGATGAGTGGGACAGGGGGCCCCTTAACACCGGGGAGCTGTTTTTT	CASSLDEWDRGPLNTGELFF
TRBJ1-1	once	13	TRBV12-5	NA	TGTGCTAGTGGTTTGAGGGACGGAACTGAAGCTTTCTTT	CASGLRDGTEAFF